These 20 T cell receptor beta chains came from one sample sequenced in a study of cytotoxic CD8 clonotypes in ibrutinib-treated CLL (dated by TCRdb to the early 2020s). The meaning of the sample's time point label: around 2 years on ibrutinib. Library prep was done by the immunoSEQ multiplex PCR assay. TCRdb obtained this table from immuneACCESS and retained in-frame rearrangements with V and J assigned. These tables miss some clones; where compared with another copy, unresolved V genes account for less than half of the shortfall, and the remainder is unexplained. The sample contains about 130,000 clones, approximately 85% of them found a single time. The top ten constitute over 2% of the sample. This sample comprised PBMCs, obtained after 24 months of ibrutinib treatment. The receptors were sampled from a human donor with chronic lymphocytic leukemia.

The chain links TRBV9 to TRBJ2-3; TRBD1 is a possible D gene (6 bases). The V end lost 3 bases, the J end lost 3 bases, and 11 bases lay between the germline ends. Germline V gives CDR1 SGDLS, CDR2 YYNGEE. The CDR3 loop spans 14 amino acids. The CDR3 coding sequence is TGTGCCAGCAGCGCCGTGCAGGGGACAGATACGCAGTATTTT. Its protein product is CASSAVQGTDTQYF.

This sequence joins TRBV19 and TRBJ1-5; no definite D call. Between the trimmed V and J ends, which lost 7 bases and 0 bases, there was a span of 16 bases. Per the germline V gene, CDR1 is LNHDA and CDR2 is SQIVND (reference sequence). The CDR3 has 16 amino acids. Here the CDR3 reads CASTGLSSYSNQPQHF. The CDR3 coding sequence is TGTGCCAGTACCGGGTTATCCAGTTATAGCAATCAGCCCCAGCATTTT.

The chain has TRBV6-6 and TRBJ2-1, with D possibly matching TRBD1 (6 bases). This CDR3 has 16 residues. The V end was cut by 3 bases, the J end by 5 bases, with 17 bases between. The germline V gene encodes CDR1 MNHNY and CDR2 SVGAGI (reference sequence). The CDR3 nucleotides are TGTGCCAGCAGTTATGATTCTGACAGGCAGGACAATGAGCAGTTCTTC. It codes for CASSYDSDRQDNEQFF.

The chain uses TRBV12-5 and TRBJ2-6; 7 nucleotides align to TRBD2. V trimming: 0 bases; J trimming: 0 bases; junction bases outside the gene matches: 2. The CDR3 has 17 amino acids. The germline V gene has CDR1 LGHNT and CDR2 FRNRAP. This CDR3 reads CASGLVTGGSGANVLTF. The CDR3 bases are TGTGCTAGTGGTTTGGTCACGGGGGGCTCTGGGGCCAACGTCCTGACTTTC.

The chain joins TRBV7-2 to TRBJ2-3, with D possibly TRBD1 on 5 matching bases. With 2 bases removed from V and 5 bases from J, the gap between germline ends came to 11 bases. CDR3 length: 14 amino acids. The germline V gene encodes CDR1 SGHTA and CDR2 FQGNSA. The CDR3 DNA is TGTGCCAGCAGCTTAAATAGAAGGGGAGATACGCAGTATTTT. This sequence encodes CASSLNRRGDTQYF.

The CDR3 reads CASGLGGARPLYEGYTF. The CDR3 DNA reads TGTGCCAGCGGCCTGGGGGGGGCGCGTCCCCTTTATGAGGGCTACACCTTC. The genes are TRBV28 and TRBJ1-2; D may be TRBD1 (6 bases). V was trimmed by 8 bases and J by 8 bases, leaving 30 bases between them. Germline V gives CDR1 MDHEN, CDR2 SYDVKM. The CDR3 has 17 amino acids.

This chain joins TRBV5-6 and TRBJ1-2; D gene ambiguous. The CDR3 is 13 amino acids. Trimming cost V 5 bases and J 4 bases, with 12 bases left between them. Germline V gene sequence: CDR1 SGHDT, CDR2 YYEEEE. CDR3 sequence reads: CASSAQSGYGYTF. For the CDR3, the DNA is TGTGCCAGCAGTGCACAAAGCGGCTATGGCTACACCTTC.

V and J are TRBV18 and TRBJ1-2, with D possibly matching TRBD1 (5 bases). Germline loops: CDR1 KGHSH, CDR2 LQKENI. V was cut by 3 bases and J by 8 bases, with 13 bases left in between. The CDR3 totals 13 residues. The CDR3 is CASSPDIRSGYTF. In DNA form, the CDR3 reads TGTGCCAGCTCACCGGACATTAGGTCCGGCTACACCTTC. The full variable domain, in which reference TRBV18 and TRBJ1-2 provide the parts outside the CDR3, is NAGVMQNPRHLVRRRGQEARLRCSPMKGHSHVYWYRQLPEEGLKFMVYLQKENIIDESGMPKERFSAEFPKEGPSILRIQQVVRGDSAAYFCASSPDIRSGYTFGSGTRLTVV.

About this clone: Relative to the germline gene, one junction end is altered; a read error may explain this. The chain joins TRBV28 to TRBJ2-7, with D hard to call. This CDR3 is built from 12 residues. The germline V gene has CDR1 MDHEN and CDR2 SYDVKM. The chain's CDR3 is CASSPPSRSENF. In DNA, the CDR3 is TGTGCCAGCAGTCCTCCCTCAAGGAGCGAGAACTTC.

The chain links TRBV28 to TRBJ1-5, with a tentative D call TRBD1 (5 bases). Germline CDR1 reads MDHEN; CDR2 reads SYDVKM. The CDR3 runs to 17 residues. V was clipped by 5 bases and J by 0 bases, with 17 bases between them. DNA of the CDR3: TGTGCCAGCAGTCCCTCTGGATGGGGCAGTAGCAATCAGCCCCAGCATTTT. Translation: CASSPSGWGSSNQPQHF.

The CDR3 spells CASSIMKAGEQYF. DNA of the CDR3: TGTGCCAGTAGTATCATGAAGGCTGGCGAGCAGTACTTC. The chain recombines TRBV19 with TRBJ2-7; D call uncertain. Germline V lookup: CDR1 LNHDA, CDR2 SQIVND (reference sequence). V was cut by 3 bases and J by 6 bases, with 12 bases left in between. The CDR3 totals 13 residues. Supplemented by reference TRBV19 and TRBJ2-7, the full variable domain reads DGGITQSPKYLFRKEGQNVTLSCEQNLNHDAMYWYRQDPGQGLRLIYYSQIVNDFQKGDIAEGYSVSREKKESFPLTVTSAQKNPTAFYLCASSIMKAGEQYFGPGTRLTVT.

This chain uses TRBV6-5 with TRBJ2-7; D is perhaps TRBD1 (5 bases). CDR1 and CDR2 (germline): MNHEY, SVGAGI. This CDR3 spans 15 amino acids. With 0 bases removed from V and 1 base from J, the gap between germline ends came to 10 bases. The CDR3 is CASSYSQAGSYEQYF. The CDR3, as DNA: TGTGCCAGCAGTTACTCACAGGCAGGGTCCTACGAGCAGTACTTC.

Here the CDR3 DNA reads TGTGCCAGCGGCTCAAGGGCCACTGAAGCTTTCTTT. Residues: CASGSRATEAFF. The chain is built from TRBV7-9 and TRBJ1-1, with D uncertain. Germline V CDR1 and CDR2: SEHNR, FQNEAQ (reference sequence). This CDR3 is 12 amino acids long. Trimming cost V 8 bases and J 4 bases, with 11 bases left between them.

The chain's CDR3 is CASSYNNGHGYTF. DNA of the CDR3: TGTGCCAGCAGTTACAATAACGGGCATGGCTACACCTTC. The gene calls are TRBV28 and TRBJ1-2, with D unclear. From germline, CDR1 is MDHEN and CDR2 SYDVKM. This CDR3 comprises 13 residues. The ends were cut back, 4 bases at V and 6 bases at J, with 12 bases in the middle.

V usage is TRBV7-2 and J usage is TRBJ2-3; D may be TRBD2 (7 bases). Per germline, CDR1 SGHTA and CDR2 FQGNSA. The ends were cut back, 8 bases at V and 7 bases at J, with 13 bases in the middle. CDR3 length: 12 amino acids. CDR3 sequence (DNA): TGTGCCAGCGCTGGGGGGGCCCATACGCAGTATTTT. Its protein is CASAGGAHTQYF.

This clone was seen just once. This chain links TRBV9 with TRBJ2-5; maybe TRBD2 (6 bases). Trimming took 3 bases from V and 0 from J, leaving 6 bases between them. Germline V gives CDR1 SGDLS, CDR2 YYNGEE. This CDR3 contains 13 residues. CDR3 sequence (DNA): TGTGCCAGCAGCGGGGACTACCAAGAGACCCAGTACTTC. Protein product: CASSGDYQETQYF.

The CDR3 protein is CASGLVLGGPNTGELFF. In DNA, the CDR3 is TGTGCTAGTGGTTTGGTACTGGGGGGACCGAACACCGGGGAGCTGTTTTTT. The chain carries TRBV12-5 and TRBJ2-2, with D perhaps TRBD2 (6 bases). Between the trimmed V and J ends, which lost 0 bases and 0 bases, there was a span of 11 bases. The CDR3 length is 17 residues. Germline values: CDR1 LGHNT, CDR2 FRNRAP.

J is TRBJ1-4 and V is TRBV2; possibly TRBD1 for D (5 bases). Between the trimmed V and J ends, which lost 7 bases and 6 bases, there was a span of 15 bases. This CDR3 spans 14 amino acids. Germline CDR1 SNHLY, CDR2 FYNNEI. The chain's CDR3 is CASMDGQGDEKLFF. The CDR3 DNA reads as TGTGCCAGCATGGACGGCCAGGGCGATGAAAAACTGTTTTTT. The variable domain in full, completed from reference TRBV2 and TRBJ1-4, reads EPEVTQTPSHQVTQMGQEVILRCVPISNHLYFYWYRQILGQKVEFLVSFYNNEISEKSEIFDDQFSVERPDGSNFTLKIRSTKLEDSAMYFCASMDGQGDEKLFFGSGTQLSVL.

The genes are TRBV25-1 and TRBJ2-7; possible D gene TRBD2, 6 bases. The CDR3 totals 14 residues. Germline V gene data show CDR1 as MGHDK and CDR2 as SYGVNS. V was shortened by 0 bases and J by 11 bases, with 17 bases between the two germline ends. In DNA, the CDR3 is TGTGCCAGCAGTGAATACCCCCAGTCTAGCGTCAAGTACTTC. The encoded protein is CASSEYPQSSVKYF.

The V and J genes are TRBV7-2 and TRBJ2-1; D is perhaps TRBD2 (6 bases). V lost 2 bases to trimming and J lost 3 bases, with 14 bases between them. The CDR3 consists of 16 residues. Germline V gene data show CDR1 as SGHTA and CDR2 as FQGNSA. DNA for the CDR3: TGTGCCAGCAGCTTAACCCCGCGGGATTTCTACAATGAGCAGTTCTTC. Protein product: CASSLTPRDFYNEQFF.